The clone carrying this TCR beta chain occurred once. TCRdb reanalysed the RACE reads using MiXCR and keeps one entry per CDR3 protein. The sample contains around 160,000 distinct CDR3 sequences, around 13% of which appear only once. CDR3 length: 13 amino acids. CDR1 and CDR2 from the germline V gene are MNHEY and SVGAGI. V was cut by 2 bases and J by 0 bases, with 4 bases left in between. These data come from a study of human T cells and chemical hapten exposure. The time point is: patch test 1, 2 weeks after DPC sensitization. Treatment denoted: therapeutic diphenylcyclopropenone sensitization with weekly scalp DPC.

This receptor was obtained from a woman aged 25 to 39 with alopecia areata. Some clones in this sample may be carry-over from other donors' samples. The sequenced sample was whole blood, obtained in connection with sensitization to the hapten diphenylcyclopropenone (DPC). The rearrangement links TRBV6-5 to TRBJ2-5; no reliable D call. The CDR3 coding sequence is TGTGCCAGCAGTTACCGATACCAAGAGACCCAGTACTTC. It translates to CASSYRYQETQYF.